The next 18 T cell receptor beta chains were all read from a single sample in a study of shared clonotypes between healthy human individuals. The table came from immunoSEQ multiplex PCR; TCRdb's copy has only in-frame clones and leaves some out. There are over 850,000 clones in the sample; around three quarters occur only once, and more than 0.5% lies in the top ten. The sequenced material came from memory CD4+ T cells from PBMCs. Indicated subset: CD45RA-negative fraction. These receptors were collected from a man aged 18 to 29 in good health. Some clones in this sample may be carry-over from other donors' samples.

This clone turned up a few times. The chain employs TRBV5-1 and TRBJ2-1, with 7 bases aligning to TRBD2. V lost 3 bases and J lost 5; bases outside the gene matches: 11. Germline V gene sequence: CDR1 SGHRS, CDR2 YFSETQ. The CDR3 runs 16 residues. The CDR3 loop is CASSSSLGGSDNEQFF. In nucleotides, the CDR3 is TGCGCCAGCAGCTCCAGCTTGGGCGGGAGCGACAATGAGCAGTTCTTC.

This chain links TRBV5-6 with TRBJ2-1; D not resolved. CDR3 length: 15 residues. The germline V gene encodes CDR1 SGHDT and CDR2 YYEEEE. The V end lost 1 base, the J end lost 0 bases, and 8 bases lay between the germline ends. The CDR3 sequence is CASSLTRSSYNEQFF. CDR3 nucleotide sequence: TGTGCCAGCAGCTTGACCCGGAGCTCCTACAATGAGCAGTTCTTC.

V and J are TRBV28 and TRBJ2-1, with 11 bases matching TRBD2. This CDR3 comprises 15 residues. V gave up 6 bases and J gave up 7 bases; unmatched junction bases: 8. CDR1 and CDR2 (germline): MDHEN, SYDVKM. CDR3 nucleotides: TGTGCCAGCAGCTTAGCGGGAGGGCCAGGTAATGAGCAGTTCTTC. Protein: CASSLAGGPGNEQFF.

This clone has more than one count but fewer than ten. The chain carries TRBV6-5 and TRBJ1-2; D uncertain. With 0 bases removed from V and 2 bases from J, the gap between germline ends came to 1 base. The CDR3 loop spans 12 amino acids. Germline V gene lookup returns CDR1 MNHEY and CDR2 SVGAGI. The CDR3 spells CASSYSNYGYTF. The CDR3 nucleotides are TGTGCCAGCAGTTACTCAAACTATGGCTACACCTTC.

The chain couples TRBV7-9 to TRBJ1-2, with D unclear. The CDR3 totals 14 residues. Germline V gene lookup returns CDR1 SEHNR and CDR2 FQNEAQ (reference sequence). Trimming stripped 5 bases from V and 3 bases from J, with 13 bases between. The CDR3 region is CASSPSSGYYGYTF. CDR3 coding DNA: TGTGCCAGCAGCCCCTCCAGCGGTTACTATGGCTACACCTTC.

The chain employs TRBV2 and TRBJ1-5; TRBD1 might be the D (5 bases). The germline V gene has CDR1 SNHLY and CDR2 FYNNEI. This CDR3 is 15 amino acids long. V lost 2 bases, J lost 7 bases, and 15 bases lay in between. CDR3 residues: CASSEYTGLGQPQHF. CDR3 DNA: TGTGCCAGCAGTGAATATACAGGCCTAGGGCAGCCCCAGCATTTT.

As concerns this clone: Other DNA sequences in the same sample also yield this CDR3. This chain joins TRBV9 and TRBJ2-5; D is perhaps TRBD2 (6 bases). V shed 0 bases and J shed 5 bases, with 11 bases lying between them. CDR3 length: 14 residues. Germline V CDR1 and CDR2: SGDLS, YYNGEE. The CDR3 region is CASSVEVSGETQYF. CDR3 nucleotides: TGTGCCAGCAGCGTAGAGGTTAGCGGTGAGACCCAGTACTTC.

The rearrangement joins TRBV6-1 to TRBJ2-3; D ambiguous. V was shortened by 4 bases and J by 5 bases, with 13 bases between the two germline ends. CDR1 and CDR2 from the germline V gene are MNHNS and SASEGT. CDR3 length equals 14 residues. DNA for the CDR3: TGTGCCAGCAGTGCGTCGGCCCACAGAGATACGCAGTATTTT. Translated: CASSASAHRDTQYF.

The V gene is TRBV29-1, the J gene TRBJ2-1; D assignment may be TRBD1 or TRBD2 (5 bases each). Between the trimmed V and J ends, which lost 7 bases and 7 bases, there was a span of 23 bases. The CDR3 is 15 residues long. The germline gives CDR1 SQVTM, CDR2 ANQGSEA. The CDR3, as DNA: TGCAGCGCCGGGGAAGGGGCCCGTCCGGGGAATGAGCAGTTCTTC. Its protein is CSAGEGARPGNEQFF.

About this clone: The sample contains more than one DNA sequence encoding this CDR3. CDR3 bases: TGCGCCAGCAGCCAAGGGGGTAGGTCCCAAGAGACCCAGTACTTC. This gives the protein CASSQGGRSQETQYF. This chain uses TRBV4-1 with TRBJ2-5; D is unresolved. Per germline, CDR1 MGHRA and CDR2 YSYEKL. Between the trimmed V and J ends, which lost 1 base and 1 base, there was a span of 10 bases. CDR3 size: 15 residues.

The chain joins TRBV29-1 to TRBJ2-7; no clear D gene. Germline loops: CDR1 SQVTM, CDR2 ANQGSEA. The CDR3 sequence is 13 residues long. V lost 7 bases and J 0 bases, leaving 13 bases between the germline ends. The DNA of the CDR3 is TGCAGCGCTCAGACATCCAACTCCTACGAGCAGTACTTC. Translation gives CSAQTSNSYEQYF.

The V gene is TRBV28, the J gene TRBJ1-5; D may be TRBD1 (6 bases). The V end lost 2 bases, the J end lost 6 bases, and 11 bases lay between the germline ends. CDR3 size: 14 residues. Germline values: CDR1 MDHEN, CDR2 SYDVKM. CDR3 protein: CASSLRGNGQPQHF. As DNA, the CDR3 is TGTGCCAGCAGTTTAAGGGGGAACGGTCAGCCCCAGCATTTT.

The V gene is TRBV10-3, the J gene TRBJ1-5, with unresolved D. The V end was cut by 0 bases, the J end by 6 bases, with 12 bases between. The germline CDR1 and CDR2 sequences are ENHRY and SYGVKD. The CDR3 loop spans 15 amino acids. This CDR3 reads CAISESAGTGQPQHF. For the CDR3, the DNA is TGTGCCATCAGTGAGTCCGCCGGCACGGGTCAGCCCCAGCATTTT.

This chain links TRBV5-1 with TRBJ2-5; D ambiguous. The last part of the DNA fits TRBJ2-7 better; the J call may be wrong. The CDR3 consists of 12 residues. Germline lookup yields CDR1 SGHRS and CDR2 YFSETQ. The CDR3 protein is CASSLEGYEQYF. Here the CDR3 DNA reads TGCGCCAGCAGCTTGGAGGGCTACGAGCAGTACTTC.

This chain uses TRBV19 with TRBJ1-1, with D possibly TRBD1 on 5 matching bases. The germline V gene encodes CDR1 LNHDA and CDR2 SQIVND (reference sequence). V was pared by 4 bases and J by 1 base, with 19 bases between. The CDR3 length is 17 residues. CDR3 DNA sequence: TGTGCCAGTAGTACCCGGGGGGGTGGAGGTGCGAACACTGAAGCTTTCTTT. Translated, it gives CASSTRGGGGANTEAFF.

The rearrangement joins TRBV10-3 to TRBJ2-1, with a possible D match to TRBD1 (6 bases). Per the germline V gene, CDR1 is ENHRY and CDR2 is SYGVKD. V lost 0 bases and J lost 4, with 16 bases in between. This CDR3 comprises 17 residues. The CDR3 reads CAISESVDSPEYNEQFF. The CDR3 region has the DNA TGTGCCATCAGTGAGTCGGTGGACAGTCCCGAATACAATGAGCAGTTCTTC.

Note on this clone: Other DNA variants within this sample encode the same CDR3. The CDR3: CASSSTGTGETQYF. The CDR3 coding sequence is TGCGCCAGCAGCTCGACAGGGACTGGGGAGACCCAGTACTTC. The chain couples TRBV5-1 to TRBJ2-5, with D perhaps TRBD1 (7 bases). From germline, CDR1 is SGHRS and CDR2 YFSETQ. This CDR3 has 14 amino acids. The V end was cut by 3 bases, the J end by 5 bases, with 14 bases between.

There are a few counts of this clone. Written as DNA, the CDR3 is TGTGCCAGCAGCTTAAATAGTGGGGGAACTAACACCGGGGAGCTGTTTTTT. This gives the protein CASSLNSGGTNTGELFF. The chain has TRBV7-3 and TRBJ2-2, with D tentatively TRBD1 or TRBD2 (5 bases each). Trimming pared 1 base from V and 2 bases from J, leaving 14 bases between. The germline V gene encodes CDR1 SGHTA and CDR2 FQGTGA. The CDR3 loop spans 17 amino acids.